Sequencing of this TCR beta chain was carried out in a study of blood T cell repertoires in COVID-19. On the study more broadly: Italy, Spain and the United States were the sources of the convalescent and acute COVID-19 samples. The analysed material was cDNA or gDNA that came from T cells, B-cell-depleted T cells, or PBMCs.

This clone has only a few counts. Produced via immunoSEQ multiplex PCR; TCRdb's table is partial and in-frame only. The data show some 270,000 clones, nearly 90% seen once. V dropped 10 bases and J dropped 0 bases, with 12 bases sitting between them. The CDR3 sequence is 13 residues long. Germline V gene sequence: CDR1 SNHLY, CDR2 FYNNEI. This rearrangement joins TRBV2 to TRBJ1-1; D call uncertain. This clonotype originated in a woman between 55 and 75 years old with COVID-19, enrolled during active disease. Sequenced material: peripheral blood. The CDR3 spells CANRRELNTEAFF. CDR3 in DNA: TGTGCCAACCGCCGGGAATTGAACACTGAAGCTTTCTTT.